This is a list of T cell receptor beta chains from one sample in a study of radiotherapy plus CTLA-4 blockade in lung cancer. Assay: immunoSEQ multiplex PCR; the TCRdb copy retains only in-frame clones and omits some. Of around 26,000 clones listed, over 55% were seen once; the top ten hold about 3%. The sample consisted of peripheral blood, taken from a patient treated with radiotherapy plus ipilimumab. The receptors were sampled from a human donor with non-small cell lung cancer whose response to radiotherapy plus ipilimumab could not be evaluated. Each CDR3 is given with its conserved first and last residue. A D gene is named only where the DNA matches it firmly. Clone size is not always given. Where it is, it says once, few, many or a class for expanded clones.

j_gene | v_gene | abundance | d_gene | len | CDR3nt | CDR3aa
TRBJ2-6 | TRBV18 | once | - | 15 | TGTGCCAGCTCCTACGGGAACTCTGGGGCCAACGTCCTGACTTTC | CASSYGNSGANVLTF
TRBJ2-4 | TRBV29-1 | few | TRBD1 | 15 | TGCAGCGTCCGAGGTCCGGGACAGGGGTTCGGCATTCAGTACTTC | CSVRGPGQGFGIQYF
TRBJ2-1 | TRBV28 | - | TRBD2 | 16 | TGTGCCAGCAGGACTGGACTAGCGGGAAAAGCGAGTGAGCAGTTCTTC | CASRTGLAGKASEQFF
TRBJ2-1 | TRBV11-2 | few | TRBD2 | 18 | TGTGCCAGCAGCCCCCAATGGACTAGCGGGAGGACCTACAATGAGCAGTTCTTC | CASSPQWTSGRTYNEQFF
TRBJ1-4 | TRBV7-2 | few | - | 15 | TGTGCCAGCAGCTTACCCCGGACAGAATGGGAAAAACTGTTTTTT | CASSLPRTEWEKLFF
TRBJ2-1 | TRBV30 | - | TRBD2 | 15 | TGTGCCTGGAGTGAGGATAGCGGGAACTACAATGAGCAGTTCTTC | CAWSEDSGNYNEQFF
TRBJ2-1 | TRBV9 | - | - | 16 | TGTGCCAGCAGCCCAACTAGGACAGAAAGGGACAATGAGCAGTTCTTC | CASSPTRTERDNEQFF
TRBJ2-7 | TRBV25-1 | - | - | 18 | TGTGCCAGCAGTGAAGACCCCGCTGAACAGGGTCCGCAGGGCGAGCAGTACTTC | CASSEDPAEQGPQGEQYF
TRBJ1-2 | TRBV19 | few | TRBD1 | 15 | TGTGCCAGCAGTATTTCCGGGACAGGGAACTATGGCTACACCTTC | CASSISGTGNYGYTF
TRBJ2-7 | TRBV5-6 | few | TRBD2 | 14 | TGTGCCAGCAGCTTGGGACTAGCAGCCGACGAGCAGTACTTC | CASSLGLAADEQYF
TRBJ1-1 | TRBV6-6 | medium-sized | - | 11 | TGTGCCAGCAGCCAGGTTACTGAAGCTTTCTTT | CASSQVTEAFF
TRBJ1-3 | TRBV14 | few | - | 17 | TGTGCCAGCAGCCAATTCTCGGGGATAAACTCTGGAAACACCATATATTTT | CASSQFSGINSGNTIYF
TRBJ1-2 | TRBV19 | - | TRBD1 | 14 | TGTGCCAGTAGTCGGGACAGGGGGATTCGTGGCTACACCTTC | CASSRDRGIRGYTF
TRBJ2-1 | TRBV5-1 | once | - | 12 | TGCGCCAGCAGCCCCGGACTAACCGGTTCCTTCTTC | CASSPGLTGSFF
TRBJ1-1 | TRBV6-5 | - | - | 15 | TGTGCCACCTACGGACACGGGAGAATGAACACTGAAGCTTTCTTT | CATYGHGRMNTEAFF
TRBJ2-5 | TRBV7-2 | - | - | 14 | TGTGCCAGCAGCTTCCAGACAGGACAAGAGACCCAGTACTTC | CASSFQTGQETQYF
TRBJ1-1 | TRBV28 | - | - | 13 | TGTGCCAGCAGTTTATACGAAGGGGCTGAAGCTTTCTTT | CASSLYEGAEAFF
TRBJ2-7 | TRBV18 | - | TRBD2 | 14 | TGTGCCAGCTCACTTGCGGGAGCGCTCTACGAGCAGTACTTC | CASSLAGALYEQYF
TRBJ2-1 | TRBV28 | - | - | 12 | TGTGCCAGCAGCCCCCCACCGGGTGAGCAGTTCTTC | CASSPPPGEQFF
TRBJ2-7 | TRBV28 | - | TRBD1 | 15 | TGTGCCAGCAGTTTTCATTTGGGACAGACCTACGAGCAGTACTTC | CASSFHLGQTYEQYF
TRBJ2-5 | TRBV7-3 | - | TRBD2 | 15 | TGTGCCAGCAGCCCTAGCGGGAGGGCCGGGGAGACCCAGTACTTC | CASSPSGRAGETQYF
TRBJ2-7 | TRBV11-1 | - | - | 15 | TGTGCCAGCAGCTTCGACAGGCTGGTCCCCTACGAGCAGTACTTC | CASSFDRLVPYEQYF
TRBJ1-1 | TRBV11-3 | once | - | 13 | TGTGCCAGCAGCCGCCAGGCCAACACTGAAGCTTTCTTT | CASSRQANTEAFF
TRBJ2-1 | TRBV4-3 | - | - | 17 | TGCGCCAGCAGCCAAGATGATAGGGGGGGAACCTACAATGAGCAGTTCTTC | CASSQDDRGGTYNEQFF
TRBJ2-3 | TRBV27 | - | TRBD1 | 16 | TGTGCCAGCAGTCGAGGGGGCGTCAATTTCGCAGATACGCAGTATTTT | CASSRGGVNFADTQYF
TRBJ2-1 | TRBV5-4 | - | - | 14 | TGTGCCAGCAGCGGTAGCGGAAAATACAATGAGCAGTTCTTC | CASSGSGKYNEQFF
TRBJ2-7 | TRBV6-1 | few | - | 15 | TGTGCCAGCAGGGGGGGTAGGGGGGGCGTTAACGAGCAGTACTTC | CASRGGRGGVNEQYF
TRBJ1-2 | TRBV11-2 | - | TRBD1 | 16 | TGTGCCAGCAGTTTGGGACAGCCGCCGCTAGGCTATGGCTACACCTTC | CASSLGQPPLGYGYTF